This TCR beta chain was found in a study of T cell changes during pregnancy in multiple sclerosis. Libraries were prepared by immunoSEQ multiplex PCR; TCRdb keeps only in-frame clonotypes and omits some of them. Counted here are around 65,000 clones, 90% occurring once; the ten biggest clones make up approximately 3%. This CDR3 is built from 19 residues. Per germline, CDR1 LNHNV and CDR2 YYDKDF (reference sequence). V gave up 0 bases and J gave up 0 bases; unmatched junction bases: 12. This sample comprised peripheral blood, obtained in the first trimester of pregnancy. This clonotype was sampled from a female donor in good health, enrolled as a control in a pregnancy study. This chain joins TRBV15 and TRBJ1-2; the match to TRBD1 covers 8 bases. DNA of the CDR3: TGTGCCACCAGCAGAGAACCTCCTGGACAGGGCCTCTCTAACTATGGCTACACCTTC. This sequence encodes CATSREPPGQGLSNYGYTF.